This TCR beta chain was sequenced for a study of T cells in Graves' hyperthyroidism and ophthalmopathy. The wider study: Prior to any treatment, at the point of initial diagnosis, peripheral blood was collected.

TCR beta CDR3 regions were amplified from RNA transcripts. First-round RT-PCR of the TCR CDR3 relied on the HTBI primer set. TCRdb reprocessed the multiplex PCR reads with MiXCR, giving one entry per CDR3 protein. The sample includes more than 500,000 distinct CDR3 sequences, 15% to 20% of them seen just once. CDR1 is MDHEN, CDR2 SYDVKM, per germline. This CDR3 is 16 amino acids long. The V gene end was trimmed by 0 bases and the J gene end by 7 bases; junction bases not matched to a gene: 7. Broader study findings: By a 13 V-J model, ophthalmopathy was set apart from stable hyperthyroidism.

The diagnostic basis comprised clinical symptoms, serum thyroxine and TRAb, thyroid ultrasound and orbital computed tomography. This clonotype was recorded many times. Its specificity is unknown. The sequence came from a young woman with Graves' ophthalmopathy. The chain is built from TRBV28 and TRBJ1-4; 8 positions match TRBD1. The specimen sequenced was blood. The DNA of the CDR3 is TGTGCCAGCAGTTTATGGGGCGGGACAGGAGGTGAAAAACTGTTTTTT. It encodes CASSLWGGTGGEKLFF.